This TCR beta chain was retrieved from a study of cytotoxic CD8 clonotypes in ibrutinib-treated CLL. CDR1 is MNHNS and CDR2 is SASEGT in the germline V gene. V was trimmed by 8 bases and J by 6 bases, leaving 18 bases between them. The CDR3 consists of 14 residues. Study results and caveats: With treatment, public clonotypes, which were uncommon, either contracted or remained stable. Higher clonality was seen at ibrutinib response and a return toward baseline at progression.

Here immunoSEQ multiplex PCR was the method, and the copy in TCRdb shows in-frame clones only, minus some. The sample lists about 200,000 clones; roughly three quarters were seen once. A remark on this clone: Its cognate antigen is unknown.

The TCR sequence derives from a human donor with chronic lymphocytic leukemia. The chain combines TRBV6-1 with TRBJ2-3; D might be TRBD1 (7 bases). The material sequenced was PBMCs, taken after 12 months of ibrutinib treatment. The CDR3 bases are TGTGCCAGCGGGGGTTCGACAGGGAGGGATACGCAGTATTTT. This sequence encodes CASGGSTGRDTQYF.